The sequence of this TCR beta chain was determined in a study of T cells in women clearing cervical HPV infection. As for the study in general: Cases' blood sampling followed lesion detection by median roughly 150 days (90 to 200).

All donors had a single incident cervical HPV16 infection, not prevalent. The germline gives CDR1 SGHVS, CDR2 FNYEAQ. V was clipped by 3 bases and J by 4 bases, with 11 bases between them. This CDR3 is built from 14 residues. Remarks on this clone: Its cognate antigen is unknown. The sequenced fragment ends 3 residues before the CDR3 boundary, so the rest is inferred from the germline J gene.

Broader study findings: Richness differences could reflect unmeasured T-cell content per sample. TRBV6-7 abundance was lower in cases than controls (roughly 0.11% versus 0.16%).

Sequencing used immunoSEQ multiplex PCR; TCRdb keeps in-frame clones, though not all of them. This table holds about 48,000 clones. The sample comprised blood buffy coat. The TCR comes from a woman aged 18-70 years with a cervical HPV16 infection that either progressed to CIN3+ or cleared (not recorded which). This chain uses TRBV7-6 with TRBJ2-3; no clear D gene. CDR3 residues: CASSFLKVPDTQYF. The sequenced part of the CDR3 DNA is TGTGCCAGCAGCTTTTTAAAGGTCCCAGATACG.